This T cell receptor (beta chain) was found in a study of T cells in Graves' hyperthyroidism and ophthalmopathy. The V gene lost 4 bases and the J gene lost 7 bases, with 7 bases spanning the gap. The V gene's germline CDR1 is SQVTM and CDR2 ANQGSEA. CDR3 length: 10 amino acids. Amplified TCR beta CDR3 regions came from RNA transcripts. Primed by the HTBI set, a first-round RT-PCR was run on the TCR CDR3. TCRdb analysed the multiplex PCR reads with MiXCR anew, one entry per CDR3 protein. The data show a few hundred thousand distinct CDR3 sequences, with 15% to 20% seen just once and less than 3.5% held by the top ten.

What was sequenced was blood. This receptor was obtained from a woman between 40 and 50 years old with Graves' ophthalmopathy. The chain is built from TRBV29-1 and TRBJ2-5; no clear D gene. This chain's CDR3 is CSVVELTQYF. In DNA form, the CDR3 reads TGCAGCGTTGTGGAGTTGACCCAGTACTTC.